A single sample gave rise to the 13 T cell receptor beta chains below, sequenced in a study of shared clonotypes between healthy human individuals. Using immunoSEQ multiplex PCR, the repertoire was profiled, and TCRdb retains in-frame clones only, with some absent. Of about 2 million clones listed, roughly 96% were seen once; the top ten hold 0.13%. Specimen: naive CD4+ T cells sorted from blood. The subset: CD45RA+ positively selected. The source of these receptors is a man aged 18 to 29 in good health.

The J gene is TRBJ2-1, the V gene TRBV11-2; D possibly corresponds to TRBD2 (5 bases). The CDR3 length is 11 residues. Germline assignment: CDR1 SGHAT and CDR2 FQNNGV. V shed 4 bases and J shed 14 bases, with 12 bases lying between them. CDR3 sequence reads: CASSSSTGKFF. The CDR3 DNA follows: TGTGCCAGCAGCTCCTCGACGGGGAAGTTCTTC.

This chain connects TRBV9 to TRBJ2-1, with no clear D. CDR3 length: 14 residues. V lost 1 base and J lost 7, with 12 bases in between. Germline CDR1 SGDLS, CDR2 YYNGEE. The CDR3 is CASSVLDGKNEQFF. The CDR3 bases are TGTGCCAGCAGCGTATTGGACGGTAAGAATGAGCAGTTCTTC.

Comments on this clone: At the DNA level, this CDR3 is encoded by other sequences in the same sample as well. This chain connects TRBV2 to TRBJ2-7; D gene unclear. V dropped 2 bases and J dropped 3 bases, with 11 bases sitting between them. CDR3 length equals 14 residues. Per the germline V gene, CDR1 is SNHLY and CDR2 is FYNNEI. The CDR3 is CASSESRVGYEQYF. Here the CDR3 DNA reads TGTGCCAGCAGTGAATCTCGCGTGGGCTACGAGCAGTACTTC.

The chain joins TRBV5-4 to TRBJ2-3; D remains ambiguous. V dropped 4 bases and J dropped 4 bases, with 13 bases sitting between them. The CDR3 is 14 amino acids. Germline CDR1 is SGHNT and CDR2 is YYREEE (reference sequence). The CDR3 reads CASSATLTPDTQYF. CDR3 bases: TGTGCCAGCAGCGCGACTCTAACTCCAGATACGCAGTATTTT.

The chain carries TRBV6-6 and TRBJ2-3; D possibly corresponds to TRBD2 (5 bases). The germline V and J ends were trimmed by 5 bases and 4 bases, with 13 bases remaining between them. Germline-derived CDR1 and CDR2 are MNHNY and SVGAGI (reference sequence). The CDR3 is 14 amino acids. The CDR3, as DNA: TGTGCCAGCAGTGAGGGTTTAAAGGCAGATACGCAGTATTTT. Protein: CASSEGLKADTQYF.

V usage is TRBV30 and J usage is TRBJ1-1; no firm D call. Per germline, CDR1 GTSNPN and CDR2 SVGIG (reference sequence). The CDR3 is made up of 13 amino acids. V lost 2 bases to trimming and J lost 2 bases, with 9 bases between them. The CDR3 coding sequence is TGTGCCTGGAGTATAGGCACTAACACTGAAGCTTTCTTT. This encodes CAWSIGTNTEAFF. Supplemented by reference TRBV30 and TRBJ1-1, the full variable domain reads SQTIHQWPATLVQPVGSPLSLECTVEGTSNPNLYWYRQAAGRGLQLLFYSVGIGQISSEVPQNLSASRPQDRQFILSSKKLLLSDSGFYLCAWSIGTNTEAFFGQGTRLTVV.

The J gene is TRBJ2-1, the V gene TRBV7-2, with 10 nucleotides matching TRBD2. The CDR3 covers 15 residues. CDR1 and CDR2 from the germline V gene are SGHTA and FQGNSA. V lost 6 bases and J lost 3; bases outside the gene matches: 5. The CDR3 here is CASRPSGGGYNEQFF. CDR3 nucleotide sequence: TGTGCCAGCAGGCCTAGCGGGGGTGGCTACAATGAGCAGTTCTTC.

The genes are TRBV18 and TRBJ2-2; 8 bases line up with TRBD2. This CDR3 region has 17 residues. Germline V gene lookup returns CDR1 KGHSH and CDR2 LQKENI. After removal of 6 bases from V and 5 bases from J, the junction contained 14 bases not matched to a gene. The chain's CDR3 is CASSPPGVAGRTGELFF. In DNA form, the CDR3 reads TGTGCCAGCTCCCCGCCCGGGGTAGCGGGGCGGACCGGGGAGCTGTTTTTT.

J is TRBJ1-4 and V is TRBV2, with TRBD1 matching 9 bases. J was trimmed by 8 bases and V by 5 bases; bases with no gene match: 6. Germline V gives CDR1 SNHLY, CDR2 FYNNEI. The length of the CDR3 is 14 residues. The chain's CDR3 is CASSPDRGGEKLFF. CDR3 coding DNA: TGTGCCAGCAGTCCTGACAGGGGGGGAGAAAAACTGTTTTTT. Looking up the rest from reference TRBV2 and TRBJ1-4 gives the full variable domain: EPEVTQTPSHQVTQMGQEVILRCVPISNHLYFYWYRQILGQKVEFLVSFYNNEISEKSEIFDDQFSVERPDGSNFTLKIRSTKLEDSAMYFCASSPDRGGEKLFFGSGTQLSVL.

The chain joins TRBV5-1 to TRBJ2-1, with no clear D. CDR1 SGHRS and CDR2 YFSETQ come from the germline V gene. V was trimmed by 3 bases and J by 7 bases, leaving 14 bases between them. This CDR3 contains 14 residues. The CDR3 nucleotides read TGCGCCAGCAGCTCAATGGACCCGTCAAATGAGCAGTTCTTC. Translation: CASSSMDPSNEQFF.

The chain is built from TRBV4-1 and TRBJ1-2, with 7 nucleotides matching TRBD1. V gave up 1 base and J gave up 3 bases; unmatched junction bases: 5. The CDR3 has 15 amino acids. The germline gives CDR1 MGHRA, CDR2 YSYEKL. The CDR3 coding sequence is TGCGCCAGCAGCCAAGGGCAGGGGGGAGACTATGGCTACACCTTC. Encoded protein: CASSQGQGGDYGYTF.

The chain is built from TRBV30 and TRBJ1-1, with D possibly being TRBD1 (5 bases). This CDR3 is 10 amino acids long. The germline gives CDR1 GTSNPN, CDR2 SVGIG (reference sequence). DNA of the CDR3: TGTCTGCCGGGGGGGACTGAAGCTTTCTTT. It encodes CLPGGTEAFF.

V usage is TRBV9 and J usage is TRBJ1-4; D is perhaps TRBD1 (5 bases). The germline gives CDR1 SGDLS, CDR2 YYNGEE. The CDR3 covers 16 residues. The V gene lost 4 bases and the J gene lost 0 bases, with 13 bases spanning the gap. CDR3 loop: CASSLNMGATNEKLFF. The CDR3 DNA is TGTGCCAGCAGCCTCAACATGGGGGCAACTAATGAAAAACTGTTTTTT.